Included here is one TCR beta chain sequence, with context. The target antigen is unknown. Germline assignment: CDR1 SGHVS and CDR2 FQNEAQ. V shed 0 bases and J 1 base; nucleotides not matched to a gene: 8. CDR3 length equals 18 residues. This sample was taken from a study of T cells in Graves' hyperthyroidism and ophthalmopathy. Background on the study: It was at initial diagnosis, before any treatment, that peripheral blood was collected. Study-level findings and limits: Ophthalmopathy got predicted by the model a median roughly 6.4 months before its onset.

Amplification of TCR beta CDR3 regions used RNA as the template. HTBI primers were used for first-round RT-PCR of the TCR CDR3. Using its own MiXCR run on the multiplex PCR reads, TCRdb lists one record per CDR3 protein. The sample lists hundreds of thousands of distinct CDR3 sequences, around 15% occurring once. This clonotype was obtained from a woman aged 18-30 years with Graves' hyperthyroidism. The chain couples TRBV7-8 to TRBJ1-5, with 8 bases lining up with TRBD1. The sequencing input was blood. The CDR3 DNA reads TGTGCCAGCAGCTTAGCTCGGCAGGGGGCGGTGAGCAATCAGCCCCAGCATTTT. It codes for CASSLARQGAVSNQPQHF.